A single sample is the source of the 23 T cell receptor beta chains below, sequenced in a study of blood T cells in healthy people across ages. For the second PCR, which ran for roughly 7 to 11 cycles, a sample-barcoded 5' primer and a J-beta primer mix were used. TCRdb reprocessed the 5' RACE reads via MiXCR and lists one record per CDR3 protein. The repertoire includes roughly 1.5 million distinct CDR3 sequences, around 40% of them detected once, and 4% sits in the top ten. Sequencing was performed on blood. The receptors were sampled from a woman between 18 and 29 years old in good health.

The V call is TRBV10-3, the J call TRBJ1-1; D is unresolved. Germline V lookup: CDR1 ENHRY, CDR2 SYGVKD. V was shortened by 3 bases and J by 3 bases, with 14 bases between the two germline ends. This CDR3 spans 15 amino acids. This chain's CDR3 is CAISELRIGDTEAFF. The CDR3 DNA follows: TGTGCCATCAGTGAACTACGTATTGGGGACACTGAAGCTTTCTTT.

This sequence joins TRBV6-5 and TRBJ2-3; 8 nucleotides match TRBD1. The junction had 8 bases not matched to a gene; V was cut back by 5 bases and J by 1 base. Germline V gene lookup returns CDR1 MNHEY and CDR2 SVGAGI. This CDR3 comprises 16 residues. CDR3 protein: CASSQPGGVGTDTQYF. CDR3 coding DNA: TGTGCCAGCAGTCAACCAGGGGGCGTCGGCACAGATACGCAGTATTTT.

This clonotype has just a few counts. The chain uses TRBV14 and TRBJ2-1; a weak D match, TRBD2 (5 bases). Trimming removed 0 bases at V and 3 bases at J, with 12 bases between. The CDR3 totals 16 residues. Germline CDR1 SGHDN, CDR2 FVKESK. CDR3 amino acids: CASSQDRGSVYNEQFF. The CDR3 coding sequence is TGTGCCAGCAGCCAAGATCGGGGAAGCGTCTACAATGAGCAGTTCTTC.

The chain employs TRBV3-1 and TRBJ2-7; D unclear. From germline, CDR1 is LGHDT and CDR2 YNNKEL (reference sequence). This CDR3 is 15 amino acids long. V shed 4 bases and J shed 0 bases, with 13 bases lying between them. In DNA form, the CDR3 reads TGTGCCAGCAGCCCCCGGCCGGGCGTCTCCTACGAGCAGTACTTC. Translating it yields CASSPRPGVSYEQYF.

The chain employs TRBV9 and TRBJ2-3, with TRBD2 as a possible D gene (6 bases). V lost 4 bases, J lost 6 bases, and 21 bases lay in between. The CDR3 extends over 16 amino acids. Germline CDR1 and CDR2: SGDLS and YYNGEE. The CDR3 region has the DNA TGTGCCAGCAGCCCCCGGGACTGGGGGTTTTTGGATACGCAGTATTTT. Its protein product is CASSPRDWGFLDTQYF.

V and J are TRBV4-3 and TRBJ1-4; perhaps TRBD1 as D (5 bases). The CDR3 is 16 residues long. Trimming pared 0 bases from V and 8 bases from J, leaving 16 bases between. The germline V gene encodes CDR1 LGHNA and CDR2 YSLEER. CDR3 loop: CASSQDLSGGVEKLFF. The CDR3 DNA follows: TGCGCCAGCAGCCAAGATCTTTCCGGGGGGGTCGAAAAACTGTTTTTT.

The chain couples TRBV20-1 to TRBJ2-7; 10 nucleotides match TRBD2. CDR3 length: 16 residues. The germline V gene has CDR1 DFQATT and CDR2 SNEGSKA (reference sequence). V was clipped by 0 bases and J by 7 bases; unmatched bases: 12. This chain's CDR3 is CSARDQASGGYNEQYF. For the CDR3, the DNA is TGCAGTGCTAGAGATCAGGCTAGCGGGGGATACAATGAGCAGTACTTC.

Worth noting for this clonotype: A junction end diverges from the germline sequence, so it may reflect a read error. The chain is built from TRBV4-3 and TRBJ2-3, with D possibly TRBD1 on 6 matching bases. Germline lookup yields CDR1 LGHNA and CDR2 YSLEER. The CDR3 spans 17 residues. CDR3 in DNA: TGCGACAGCAGCCAGTCCGGGACAACTACTAGCACAGATACGCAGTATTTT. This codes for CDSSQSGTTTSTDTQYF.

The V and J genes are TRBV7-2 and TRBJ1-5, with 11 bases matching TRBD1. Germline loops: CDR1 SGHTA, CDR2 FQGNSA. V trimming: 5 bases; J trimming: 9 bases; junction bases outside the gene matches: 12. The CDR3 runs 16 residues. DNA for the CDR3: TGTGCCAGCAGCCTGATCGTAGGGACAGGGGGAAGGCCCCAGCATTTT. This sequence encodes CASSLIVGTGGRPQHF. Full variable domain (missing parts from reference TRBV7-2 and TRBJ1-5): GAGVSQSPSNKVTEKGKDVELRCDPISGHTALYWYRQSLGQGLEFLIYFQGNSAPDKSGLPSDRFSAERTGGSVSTLTIQRTQQEDSAVYLCASSLIVGTGGRPQHFGDGTRLSIL.

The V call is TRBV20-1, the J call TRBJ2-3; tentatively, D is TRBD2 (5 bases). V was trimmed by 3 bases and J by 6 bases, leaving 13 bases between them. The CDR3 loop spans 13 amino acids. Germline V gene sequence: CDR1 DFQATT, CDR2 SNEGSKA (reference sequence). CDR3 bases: TGCAGTGCTAGTCCTCCCCGGAGGGATACGCAGTATTTT. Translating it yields CSASPPRRDTQYF.

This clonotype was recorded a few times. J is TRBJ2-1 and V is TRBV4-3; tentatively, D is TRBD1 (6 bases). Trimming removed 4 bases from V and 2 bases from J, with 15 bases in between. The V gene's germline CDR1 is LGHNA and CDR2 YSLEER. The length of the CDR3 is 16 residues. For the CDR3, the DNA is TGCGCCAGCAGCCGTTCACCGGACAGTGCCTACAATGAGCAGTTCTTC. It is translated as CASSRSPDSAYNEQFF.

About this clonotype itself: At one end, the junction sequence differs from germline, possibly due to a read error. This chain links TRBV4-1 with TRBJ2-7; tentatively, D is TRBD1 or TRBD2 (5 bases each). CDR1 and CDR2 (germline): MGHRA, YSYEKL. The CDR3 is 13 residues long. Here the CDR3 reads CAGSQGPAYEQYF. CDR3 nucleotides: TGCGCCGGCAGCCAGGGACCAGCATACGAGCAGTACTTC.

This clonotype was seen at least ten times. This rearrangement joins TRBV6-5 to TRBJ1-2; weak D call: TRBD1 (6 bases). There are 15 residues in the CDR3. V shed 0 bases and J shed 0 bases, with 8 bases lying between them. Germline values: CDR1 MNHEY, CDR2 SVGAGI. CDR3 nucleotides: TGTGCCAGCAGTTACTCCGGACAGTCTAACTATGGCTACACCTTC. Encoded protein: CASSYSGQSNYGYTF.

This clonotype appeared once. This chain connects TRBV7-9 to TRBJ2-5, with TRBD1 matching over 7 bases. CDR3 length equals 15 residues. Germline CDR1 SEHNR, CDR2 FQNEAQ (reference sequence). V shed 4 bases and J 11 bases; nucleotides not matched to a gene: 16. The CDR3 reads CASSSVQGQRNEQYF. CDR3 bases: TGTGCCAGCAGCTCCGTCCAGGGACAGAGAAATGAGCAGTACTTC.

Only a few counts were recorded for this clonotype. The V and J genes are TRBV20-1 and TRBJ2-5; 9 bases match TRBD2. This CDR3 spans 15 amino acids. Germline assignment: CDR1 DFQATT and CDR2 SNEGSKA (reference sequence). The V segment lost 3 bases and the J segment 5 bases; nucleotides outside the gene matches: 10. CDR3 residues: CSARSWGGRDETQYF. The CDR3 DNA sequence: TGCAGTGCTAGGTCTTGGGGCGGGAGGGACGAGACCCAGTACTTC.

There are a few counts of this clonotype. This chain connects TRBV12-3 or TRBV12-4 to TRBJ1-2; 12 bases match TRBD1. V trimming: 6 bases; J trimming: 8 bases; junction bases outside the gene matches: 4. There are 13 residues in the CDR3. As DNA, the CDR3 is TGTGCCAGCAGCCCAGGGACAGGGGGCGGCTACACCTTC. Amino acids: CASSPGTGGGYTF.

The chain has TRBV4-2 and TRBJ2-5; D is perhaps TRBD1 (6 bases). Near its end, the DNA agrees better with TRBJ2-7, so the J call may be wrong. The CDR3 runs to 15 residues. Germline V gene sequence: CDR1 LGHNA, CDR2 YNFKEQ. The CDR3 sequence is CASSHGSGTTYEQYF. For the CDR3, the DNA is TGTGCCAGCAGCCATGGTTCCGGGACAACCTACGAGCAGTACTTC.

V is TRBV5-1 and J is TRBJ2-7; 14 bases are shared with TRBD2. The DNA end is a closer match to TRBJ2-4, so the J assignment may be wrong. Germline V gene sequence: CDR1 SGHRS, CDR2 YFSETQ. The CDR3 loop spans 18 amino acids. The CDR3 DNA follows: TGCGCCAGCAGCTTGGGGGGGACTAGCGGGAGCTCGAGAATCATTCAGTACTTC. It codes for CASSLGGTSGSSRIIQYF.

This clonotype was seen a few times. CDR3 sequence (DNA): TGTGCCAGTAGTATAGTCGGGACAGATACGCAGTATTTT. Its translation is CASSIVGTDTQYF. This chain connects TRBV19 to TRBJ2-3; D is uncertain. This CDR3 is 13 amino acids long. Germline V gene lookup returns CDR1 LNHDA and CDR2 SQIVND (reference sequence). Trimming left V 1 base short and J 3 bases short, with 5 bases between.

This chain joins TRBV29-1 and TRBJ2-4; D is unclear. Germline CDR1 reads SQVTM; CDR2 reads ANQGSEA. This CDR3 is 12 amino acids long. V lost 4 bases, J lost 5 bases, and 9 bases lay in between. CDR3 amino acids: CSVAGWENIQYF. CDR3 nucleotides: TGCAGCGTTGCGGGTTGGGAAAACATTCAGTACTTC.

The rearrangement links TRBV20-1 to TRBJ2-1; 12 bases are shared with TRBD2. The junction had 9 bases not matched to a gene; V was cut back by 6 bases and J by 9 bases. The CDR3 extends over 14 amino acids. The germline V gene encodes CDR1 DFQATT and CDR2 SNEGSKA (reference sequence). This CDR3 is CSARLAGVWSEQFF. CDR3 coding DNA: TGCAGTGCAAGACTAGCGGGAGTTTGGAGTGAGCAGTTCTTC.

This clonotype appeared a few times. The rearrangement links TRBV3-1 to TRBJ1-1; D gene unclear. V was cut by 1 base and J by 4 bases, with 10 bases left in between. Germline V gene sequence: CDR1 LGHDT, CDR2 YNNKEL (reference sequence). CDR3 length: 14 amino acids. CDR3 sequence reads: CASSQGGPGTEAFF. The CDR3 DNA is TGTGCCAGCAGCCAAGGAGGTCCGGGCACTGAAGCTTTCTTT.

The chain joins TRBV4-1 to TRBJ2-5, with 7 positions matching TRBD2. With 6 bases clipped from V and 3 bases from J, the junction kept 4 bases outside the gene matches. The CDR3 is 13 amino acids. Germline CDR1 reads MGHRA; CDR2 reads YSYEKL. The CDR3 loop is CASRRRGEETQYF. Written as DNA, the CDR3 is TGCGCCAGCAGGAGACGGGGGGAAGAGACCCAGTACTTC.